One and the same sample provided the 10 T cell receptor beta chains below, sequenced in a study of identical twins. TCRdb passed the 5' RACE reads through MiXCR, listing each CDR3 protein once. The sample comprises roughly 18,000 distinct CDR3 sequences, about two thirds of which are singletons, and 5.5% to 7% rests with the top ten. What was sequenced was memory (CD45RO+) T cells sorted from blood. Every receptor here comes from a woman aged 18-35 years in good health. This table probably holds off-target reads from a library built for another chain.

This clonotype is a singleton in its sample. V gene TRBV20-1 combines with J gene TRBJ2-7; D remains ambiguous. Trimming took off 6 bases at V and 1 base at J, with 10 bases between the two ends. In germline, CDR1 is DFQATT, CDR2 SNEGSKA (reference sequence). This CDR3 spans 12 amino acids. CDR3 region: CSALGNSYEQYF. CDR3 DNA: TGCAGTGCCCTGGGCAATTCCTACGAGCAGTACTTC.

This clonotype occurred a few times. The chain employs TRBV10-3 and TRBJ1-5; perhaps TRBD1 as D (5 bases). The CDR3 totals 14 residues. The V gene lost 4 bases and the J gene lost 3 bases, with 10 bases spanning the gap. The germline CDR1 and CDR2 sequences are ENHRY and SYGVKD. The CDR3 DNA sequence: TGTGCCATCAGTGGGGGACGGGACAATCAGCCCCAGCATTTT. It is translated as CAISGGRDNQPQHF.

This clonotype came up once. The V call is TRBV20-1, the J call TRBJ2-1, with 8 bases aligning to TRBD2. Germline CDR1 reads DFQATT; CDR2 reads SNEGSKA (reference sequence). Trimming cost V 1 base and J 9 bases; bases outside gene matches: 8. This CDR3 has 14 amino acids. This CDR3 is CSARGWTGGGEQFF. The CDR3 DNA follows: TGCAGTGCTAGAGGATGGACGGGAGGGGGTGAGCAGTTCTTC.

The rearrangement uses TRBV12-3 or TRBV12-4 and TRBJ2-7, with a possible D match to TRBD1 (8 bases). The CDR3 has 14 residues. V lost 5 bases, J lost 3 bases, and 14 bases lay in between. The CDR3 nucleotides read TGTGCCAGCAGTCTACAGGGGGGGTACTACGAGCAGTACTTC. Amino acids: CASSLQGGYYEQYF.

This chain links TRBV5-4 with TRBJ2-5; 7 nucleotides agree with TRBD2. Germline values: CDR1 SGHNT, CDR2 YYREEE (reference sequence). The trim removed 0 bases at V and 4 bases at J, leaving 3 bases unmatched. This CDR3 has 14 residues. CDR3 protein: CASSLEREVETQYF. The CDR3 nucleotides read TGTGCCAGCAGCTTGGAACGGGAGGTAGAGACCCAGTACTTC.

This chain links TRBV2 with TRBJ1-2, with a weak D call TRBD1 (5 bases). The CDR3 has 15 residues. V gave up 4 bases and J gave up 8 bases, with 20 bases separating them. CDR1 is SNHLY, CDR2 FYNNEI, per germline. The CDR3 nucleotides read TGTGCCAGCAGTGGGGACTCTCTCAAACCCACCGGCTACACCTTC. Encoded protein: CASSGDSLKPTGYTF.

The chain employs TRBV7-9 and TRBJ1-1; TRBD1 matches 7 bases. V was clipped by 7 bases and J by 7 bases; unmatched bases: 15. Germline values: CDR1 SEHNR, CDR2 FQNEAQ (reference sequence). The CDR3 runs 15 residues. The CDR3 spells CASTSLLEGADEAFF. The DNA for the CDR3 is TGTGCCAGCACCTCCTTATTAGAGGGGGCCGATGAAGCTTTCTTT.

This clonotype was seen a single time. Here the CDR3 reads CALGVSQGTNYGYTF. DNA for the CDR3: TGTGCCCTGGGGGTCAGCCAGGGGACTAACTATGGCTACACCTTC. V and J are TRBV28 and TRBJ1-2; a possible D gene is TRBD1 (6 bases). The CDR3 extends over 15 amino acids. From germline, CDR1 is MDHEN and CDR2 SYDVKM. Trimming stripped 11 bases from V and 0 bases from J, with 19 bases between.

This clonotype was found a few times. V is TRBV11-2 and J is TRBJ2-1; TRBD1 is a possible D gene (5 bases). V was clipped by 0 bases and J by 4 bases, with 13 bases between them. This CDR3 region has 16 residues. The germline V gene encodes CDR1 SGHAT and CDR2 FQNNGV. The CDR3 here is CASSLERPAGYNEQFF. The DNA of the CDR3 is TGTGCCAGCAGCTTAGAGCGCCCCGCAGGGTACAATGAGCAGTTCTTC.

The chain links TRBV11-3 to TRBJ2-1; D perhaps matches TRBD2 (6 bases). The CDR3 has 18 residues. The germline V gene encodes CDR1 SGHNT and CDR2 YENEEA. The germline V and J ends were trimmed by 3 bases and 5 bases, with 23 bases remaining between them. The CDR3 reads CASSFRLWGRETHNEQFF. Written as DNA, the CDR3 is TGTGCCAGCAGCTTCCGCCTATGGGGACGGGAGACCCACAATGAGCAGTTCTTC.